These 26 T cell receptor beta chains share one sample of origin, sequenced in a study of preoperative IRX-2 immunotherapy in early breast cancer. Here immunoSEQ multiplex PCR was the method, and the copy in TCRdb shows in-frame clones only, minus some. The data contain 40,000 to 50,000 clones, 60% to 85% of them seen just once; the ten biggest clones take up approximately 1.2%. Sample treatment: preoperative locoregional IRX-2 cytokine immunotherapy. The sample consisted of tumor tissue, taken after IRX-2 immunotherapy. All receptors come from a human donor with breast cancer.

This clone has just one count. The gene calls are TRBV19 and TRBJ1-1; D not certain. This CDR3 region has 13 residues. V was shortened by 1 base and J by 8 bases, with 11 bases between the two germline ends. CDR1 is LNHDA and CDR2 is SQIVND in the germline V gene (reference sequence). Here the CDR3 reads CASSIAVTSEAFF. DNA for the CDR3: TGTGCCAGTAGTATAGCGGTGACGAGCGAAGCTTTCTTT. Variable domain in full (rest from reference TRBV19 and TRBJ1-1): DGGITQSPKYLFRKEGQNVTLSCEQNLNHDAMYWYRQDPGQGLRLIYYSQIVNDFQKGDIAEGYSVSREKKESFPLTVTSAQKNPTAFYLCASSIAVTSEAFFGQGTRLTVV.

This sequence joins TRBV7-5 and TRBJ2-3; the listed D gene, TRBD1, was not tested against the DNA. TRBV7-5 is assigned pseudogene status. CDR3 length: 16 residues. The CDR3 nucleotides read TGTGCCAGCAGCTTCGCAGGACAGGGGAGAACAGATACGCAGTATTTT. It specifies CASSFAGQGRTDTQYF.

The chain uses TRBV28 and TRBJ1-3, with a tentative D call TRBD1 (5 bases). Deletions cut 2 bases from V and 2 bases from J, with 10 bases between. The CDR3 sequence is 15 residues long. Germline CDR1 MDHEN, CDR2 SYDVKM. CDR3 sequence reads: CASSLGGATGNTIYF. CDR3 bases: TGTGCCAGCAGTTTAGGTGGGGCAACTGGAAACACCATATATTTT. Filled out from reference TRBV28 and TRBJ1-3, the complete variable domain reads DVKVTQSSRYLVKRTGEKVFLECVQDMDHENMFWYRQDPGLGLRLIYFSYDVKMKEKGDIPEGYSVSREKKERFSLILESASTNQTSMYLCASSLGGATGNTIYFGEGSWLTVV.

The CDR3 DNA is TGTGCCACCAGCAGAGCCCTCCTAGCGGACACAGATACGCAGTATTTT. Its translation: CATSRALLADTDTQYF. The chain recombines TRBV15 with TRBJ2-3; 7 nucleotides line up with TRBD2. Trimming took 1 base from V and 2 from J; bases not matched to a gene: 6. The CDR3 contains 16 residues. CDR1 is LNHNV and CDR2 is YYDKDF in the germline V gene (reference sequence).

This CDR3 is CATSRVGLAGRTDTQYF. Written as DNA, the CDR3 is TGTGCCACCAGCAGAGTGGGGCTAGCGGGACGCACAGATACGCAGTATTTT. V and J are TRBV15 and TRBJ2-3; 9 nucleotides line up with TRBD2. The CDR3 runs to 17 residues. J was trimmed by 1 base and V by 1 base; bases with no gene match: 6. Germline values: CDR1 LNHNV, CDR2 YYDKDF (reference sequence).

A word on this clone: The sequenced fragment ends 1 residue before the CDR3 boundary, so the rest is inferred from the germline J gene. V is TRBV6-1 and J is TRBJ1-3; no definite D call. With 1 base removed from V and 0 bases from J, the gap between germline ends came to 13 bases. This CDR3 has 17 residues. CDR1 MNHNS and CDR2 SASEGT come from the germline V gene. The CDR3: CASSEVPGPSSGNTIYF. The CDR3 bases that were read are TGTGCCAGCAGTGAAGTTCCGGGCCCAAGCTCTGGAAACACCATATAT.

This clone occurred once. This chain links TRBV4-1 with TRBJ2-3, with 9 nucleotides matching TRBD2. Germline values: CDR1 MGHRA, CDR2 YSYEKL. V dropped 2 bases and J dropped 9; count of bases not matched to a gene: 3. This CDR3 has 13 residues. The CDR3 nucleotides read TGCGCCAGCAGCCAACTTAGCGGGAGAACGCAGTATTTT. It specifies CASSQLSGRTQYF.

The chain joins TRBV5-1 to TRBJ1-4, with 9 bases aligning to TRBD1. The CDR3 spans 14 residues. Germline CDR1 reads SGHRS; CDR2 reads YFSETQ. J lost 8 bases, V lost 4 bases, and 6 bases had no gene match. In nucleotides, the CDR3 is TGCGCCAGCAGCCGGACAGGGGTGGGCGAAAAACTGTTTTTT. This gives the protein CASSRTGVGEKLFF. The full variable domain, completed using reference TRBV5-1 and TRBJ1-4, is KAGVTQTPRYLIKTRGQQVTLSCSPISGHRSVSWYQQTPGQGLQFLFEYFSETQRNKGNFPGRFSGRQFSNSRSEMNVSTLELGDSALYLCASSRTGVGEKLFFGSGTQLSVL.

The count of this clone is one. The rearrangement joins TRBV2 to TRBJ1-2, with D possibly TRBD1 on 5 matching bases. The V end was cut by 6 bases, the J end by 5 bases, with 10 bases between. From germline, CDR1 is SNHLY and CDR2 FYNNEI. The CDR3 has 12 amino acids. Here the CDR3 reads CASRHDSYGYTF. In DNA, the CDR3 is TGTGCCAGCAGACACGACAGTTATGGCTACACCTTC. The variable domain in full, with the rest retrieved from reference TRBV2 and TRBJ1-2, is EPEVTQTPSHQVTQMGQEVILRCVPISNHLYFYWYRQILGQKVEFLVSFYNNEISEKSEIFDDQFSVERPDGSNFTLKIRSTKLEDSAMYFCASRHDSYGYTFGSGTRLTVV.

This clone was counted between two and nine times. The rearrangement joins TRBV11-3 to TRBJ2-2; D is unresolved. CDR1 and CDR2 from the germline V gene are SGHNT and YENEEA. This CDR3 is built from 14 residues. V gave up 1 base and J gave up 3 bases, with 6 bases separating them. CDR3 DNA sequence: TGTGCCAGCAGCTTAGGATCCCACACCGGGGAGCTGTTTTTT. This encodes CASSLGSHTGELFF. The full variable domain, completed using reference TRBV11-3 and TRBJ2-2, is EAGVVQSPRYKIIEKKQPVAFWCNPISGHNTLYWYLQNLGQGPELLIRYENEEAVDDSQLPKDRFSAERLKGVDSTLKIQPAELGDSAVYLCASSLGSHTGELFFGEGSRLTVL.

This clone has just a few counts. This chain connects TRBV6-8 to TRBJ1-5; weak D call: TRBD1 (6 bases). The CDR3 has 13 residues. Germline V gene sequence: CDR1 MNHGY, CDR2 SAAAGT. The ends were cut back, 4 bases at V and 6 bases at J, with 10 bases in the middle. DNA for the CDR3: TGTGCCAGCAGTTCGGACAGTAGTCAGCCCCAGCATTTT. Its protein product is CASSSDSSQPQHF.

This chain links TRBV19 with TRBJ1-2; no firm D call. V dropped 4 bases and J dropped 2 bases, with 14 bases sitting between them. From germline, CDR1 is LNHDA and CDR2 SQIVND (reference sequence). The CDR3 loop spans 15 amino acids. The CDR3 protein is CASSKLRQTNYGYTF. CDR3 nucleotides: TGTGCCAGTAGTAAATTAAGGCAGACAAACTATGGCTACACCTTC.

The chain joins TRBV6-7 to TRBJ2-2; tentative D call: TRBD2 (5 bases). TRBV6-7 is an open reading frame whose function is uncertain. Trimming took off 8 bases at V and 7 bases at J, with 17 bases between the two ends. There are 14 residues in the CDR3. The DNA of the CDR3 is TGTGCCAGCGGGCCACTAGATCGAGACGGGGAGCTGTTTTTT. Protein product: CASGPLDRDGELFF.

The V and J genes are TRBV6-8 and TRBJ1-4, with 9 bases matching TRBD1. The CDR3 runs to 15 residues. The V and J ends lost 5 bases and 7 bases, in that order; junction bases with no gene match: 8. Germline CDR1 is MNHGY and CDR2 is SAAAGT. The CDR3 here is CASSRQGEGGEKLFF. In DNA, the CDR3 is TGTGCCAGCAGTCGACAGGGGGAAGGAGGTGAAAAACTGTTTTTT.

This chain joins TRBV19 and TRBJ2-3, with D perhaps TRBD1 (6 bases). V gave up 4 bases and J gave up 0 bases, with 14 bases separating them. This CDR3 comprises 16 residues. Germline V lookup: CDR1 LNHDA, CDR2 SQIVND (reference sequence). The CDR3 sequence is CASSKVWQGSTDTQYF. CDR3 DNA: TGTGCCAGTAGTAAGGTCTGGCAGGGGAGCACAGATACGCAGTATTTT.

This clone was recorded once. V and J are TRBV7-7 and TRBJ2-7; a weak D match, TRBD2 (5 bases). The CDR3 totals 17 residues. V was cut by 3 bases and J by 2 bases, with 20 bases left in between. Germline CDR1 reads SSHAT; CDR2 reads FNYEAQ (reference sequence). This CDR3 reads CASSLLRSVDLAYEQYF. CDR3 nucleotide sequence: TGTGCCAGCAGCTTGCTCCGCTCCGTGGACTTAGCCTACGAGCAGTACTTC. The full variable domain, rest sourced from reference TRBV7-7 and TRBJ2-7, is GAGVSQSPRYKVTKRGQDVTLRCDPISSHATLYWYQQALGQGPEFLTYFNYEAQPDKSGLPSDRFSAERPEGSISTLTIQRTEQRDSAMYRCASSLLRSVDLAYEQYFGPGTRLTVT.

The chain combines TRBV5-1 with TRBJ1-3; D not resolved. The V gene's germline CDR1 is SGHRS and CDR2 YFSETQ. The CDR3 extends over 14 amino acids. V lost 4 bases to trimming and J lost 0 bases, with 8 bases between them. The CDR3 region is CASSTGDSGNTIYF. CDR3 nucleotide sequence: TGCGCCAGCAGCACGGGTGACTCTGGAAACACCATATATTTT.

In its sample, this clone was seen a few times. CDR3 DNA: TGTGCCAGCAGTTCAATGCCTAGCGGGGTGACTGAGCAGTTCTTC. Its protein is CASSSMPSGVTEQFF. The J gene is TRBJ2-1, the V gene TRBV6-8; 9 bases fit TRBD2. The junction had 10 bases not matched to a gene; V was cut back by 4 bases and J by 9 bases. The CDR3 contains 15 residues. Looked up from germline, CDR1 is MNHGY and CDR2 is SAAAGT.

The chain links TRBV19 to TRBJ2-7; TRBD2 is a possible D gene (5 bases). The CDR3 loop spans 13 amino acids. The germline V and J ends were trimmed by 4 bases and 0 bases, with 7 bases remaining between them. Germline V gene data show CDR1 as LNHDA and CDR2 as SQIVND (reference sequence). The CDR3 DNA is TGTGCCAGTAGTAGGGAGAACTCCTACGAGCAGTACTTC. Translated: CASSRENSYEQYF.

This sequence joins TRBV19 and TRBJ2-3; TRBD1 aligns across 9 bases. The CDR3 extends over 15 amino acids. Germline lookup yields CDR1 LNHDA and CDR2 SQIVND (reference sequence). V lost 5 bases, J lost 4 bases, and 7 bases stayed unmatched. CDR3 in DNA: TGTGCCAGTAGTCAACCGGGACAGGGTTCAGATACGCAGTATTTT. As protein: CASSQPGQGSDTQYF.

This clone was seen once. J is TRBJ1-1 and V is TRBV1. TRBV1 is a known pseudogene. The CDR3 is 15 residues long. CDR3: CTSSQGVSLNTEAFF. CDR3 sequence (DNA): TGCACCAGCAGCCAAGGGGTCAGCTTAAACACTGAAGCTTTCTTT.

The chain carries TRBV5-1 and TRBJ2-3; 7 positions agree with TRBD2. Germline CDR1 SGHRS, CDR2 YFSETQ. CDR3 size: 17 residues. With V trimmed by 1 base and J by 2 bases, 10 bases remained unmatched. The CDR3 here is CASSLQLSGGTTDTQYF. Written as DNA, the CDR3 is TGCGCCAGCAGCTTGCAGCTATCGGGAGGAACCACAGATACGCAGTATTTT.

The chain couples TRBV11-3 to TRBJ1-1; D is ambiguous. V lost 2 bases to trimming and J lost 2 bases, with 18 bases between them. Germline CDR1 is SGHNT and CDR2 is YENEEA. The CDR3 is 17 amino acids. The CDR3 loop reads CASSLLLGMGGNTEAFF. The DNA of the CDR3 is TGTGCCAGCAGCTTACTGCTGGGGATGGGTGGAAACACTGAAGCTTTCTTT.

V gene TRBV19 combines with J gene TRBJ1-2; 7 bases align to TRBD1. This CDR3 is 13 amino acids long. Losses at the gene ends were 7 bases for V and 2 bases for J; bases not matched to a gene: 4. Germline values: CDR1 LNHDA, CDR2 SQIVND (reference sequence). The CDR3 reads CASNGQENYGYTF. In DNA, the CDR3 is TGTGCCAGTAATGGACAGGAGAACTATGGCTACACCTTC. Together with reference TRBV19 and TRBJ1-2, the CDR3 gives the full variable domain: DGGITQSPKYLFRKEGQNVTLSCEQNLNHDAMYWYRQDPGQGLRLIYYSQIVNDFQKGDIAEGYSVSREKKESFPLTVTSAQKNPTAFYLCASNGQENYGYTFGSGTRLTVV.

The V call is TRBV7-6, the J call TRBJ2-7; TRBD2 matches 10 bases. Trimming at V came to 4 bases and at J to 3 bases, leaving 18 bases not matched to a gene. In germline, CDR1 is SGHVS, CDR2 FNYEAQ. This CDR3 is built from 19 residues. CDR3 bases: TGTGCCAGCAGCTCAACCCAATGGTCCGTAGCGGGAGGATTCTACGAGCAGTACTTC. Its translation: CASSSTQWSVAGGFYEQYF.

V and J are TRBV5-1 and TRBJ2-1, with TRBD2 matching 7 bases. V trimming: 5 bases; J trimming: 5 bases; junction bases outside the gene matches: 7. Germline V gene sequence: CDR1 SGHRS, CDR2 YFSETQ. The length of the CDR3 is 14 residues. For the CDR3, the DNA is TGCGCCAGCAGTAGAAGCGGGGAGAACAATGAGCAGTTCTTC. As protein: CASSRSGENNEQFF.